Listed below are T cell receptor beta chains from one sample, sequenced in a study of T-cell reconstitution after alpha-beta-depleted transplantation in children. TCRdb analysed the PCR reads with MiXCR anew, one entry per CDR3 protein. The data show some 200,000 distinct CDR3 sequences, with less than 15% seen just once and over 10% held by the top ten. The material sequenced was PBMCs from the stem cell graft donor, taken from the stem cell graft. These receptors came from a human donor who donated a stem cell graft to a child with acute lymphoblastic leukemia. CDR3s include the opening cysteine and the closing phenylalanine or tryptophan. D genes are given only for firm matches. Not every row has a clone size; where given, it reads once, few, many or a size class.

cdr3_nt: TGTGCCAGCAGCACCAGTTGGCAAGATACGCAGTATTTT; cdr3_aa: CASSTSWQDTQYF; clone_size: .; j_call: TRBJ2-3; d_call: .; cdr3_length: 13; v_call: TRBV7-9
cdr3_nt: TGTGCCAGCAGTTTAAGCCAGACATTCCACATTCAGTACTTC; cdr3_aa: CASSLSQTFHIQYF; clone_size: .; j_call: TRBJ2-4; d_call: .; cdr3_length: 14; v_call: TRBV12-3/TRBV12-4
cdr3_nt: TGTGCCAGCAGCCTCAGGGCCTCAAGTTCTTACAATCAGCCCCAGCATTTT; cdr3_aa: CASSLRASSSYNQPQHF; clone_size: few; j_call: TRBJ1-5; d_call: .; cdr3_length: 17; v_call: TRBV4-2
cdr3_nt: TGCGCCAGCAGCCCCCGTGGGGGTGAGTACAATGAGCAGTTCTTC; cdr3_aa: CASSPRGGEYNEQFF; clone_size: many; j_call: TRBJ2-1; d_call: .; cdr3_length: 15; v_call: TRBV5-1
cdr3_nt: TGCGCCAGCAGCCTAGTAGCGGGAGTGACGAATGAGCAGTTCTTC; cdr3_aa: CASSLVAGVTNEQFF; clone_size: many; j_call: TRBJ2-1; d_call: TRBD2; cdr3_length: 15; v_call: TRBV5-1
cdr3_nt: TGTGCCAGCAGCCCCCGGACAGCAACTAATGAAAAACTGTTTTTT; cdr3_aa: CASSPRTATNEKLFF; clone_size: .; j_call: TRBJ1-4; d_call: .; cdr3_length: 15; v_call: TRBV5-5
cdr3_nt: TGCGCCAGCAGCCAAATTGCGCGTCGCACAGATACGCAGTATTTT; cdr3_aa: CASSQIARRTDTQYF; clone_size: .; j_call: TRBJ2-3; d_call: .; cdr3_length: 15; v_call: TRBV4-1
cdr3_nt: TGCAGTGCTAGAGCTCTGGCTGTTTCACCCCTCCACTTT; cdr3_aa: CSARALAVSPLHF; clone_size: many; j_call: TRBJ1-6; d_call: .; cdr3_length: 13; v_call: TRBV20-1
cdr3_nt: TGTGCCAGTAGTATTCCTGGCGTGACTGACTCGCTTGGCTACACCTTC; cdr3_aa: CASSIPGVTDSLGYTF; clone_size: .; j_call: TRBJ1-2; d_call: .; cdr3_length: 16; v_call: TRBV19
cdr3_nt: TGCGCCAGCAGCTTGGGTCTAGCGGGAGAGTACAATGAGCAGTTCTTC; cdr3_aa: CASSLGLAGEYNEQFF; clone_size: many; j_call: TRBJ2-1; d_call: TRBD2; cdr3_length: 16; v_call: TRBV5-1
cdr3_nt: TGTGCCAGCAGCTCGGCGTATGCCGGGGACCTCAATGAGCAGTTCTTC; cdr3_aa: CASSSAYAGDLNEQFF; clone_size: many; j_call: TRBJ2-1; d_call: .; cdr3_length: 16; v_call: TRBV11-3
cdr3_nt: TGTGCCAGCACCCCCAGGGTAGACTCCTACGAGCAGTACTTC; cdr3_aa: CASTPRVDSYEQYF; clone_size: many; j_call: TRBJ2-7; d_call: .; cdr3_length: 14; v_call: TRBV12-3/TRBV12-4
cdr3_nt: TGTGCCAGCAGCCGCGCGACAGACGACTATGGCTACACCTTC; cdr3_aa: CASSRATDDYGYTF; clone_size: .; j_call: TRBJ1-2; d_call: .; cdr3_length: 14; v_call: TRBV27
cdr3_nt: TGCAGTGCTGACAGGGGGCAGTACGAGCAGTACTTC; cdr3_aa: CSADRGQYEQYF; clone_size: many; j_call: TRBJ2-7; d_call: TRBD1; cdr3_length: 12; v_call: TRBV20-1
cdr3_nt: TGTGCCAGCAGTTTCGACGGCCAAGAGACCCAGTACTTC; cdr3_aa: CASSFDGQETQYF; clone_size: many; j_call: TRBJ2-5; d_call: .; cdr3_length: 13; v_call: TRBV12-3/TRBV12-4
cdr3_nt: TGTGCCAGTAGTGGGGGAGGGTTAAACATTCAGTACTTC; cdr3_aa: CASSGGGLNIQYF; clone_size: .; j_call: TRBJ2-4; d_call: TRBD2; cdr3_length: 13; v_call: TRBV19
cdr3_nt: TGCAGTGCTGGACGACTGGGAGGGAACAATGAGCAGTTCTTC; cdr3_aa: CSAGRLGGNNEQFF; clone_size: many; j_call: TRBJ2-1; d_call: TRBD2; cdr3_length: 14; v_call: TRBV20-1
cdr3_nt: TGCGCCAGCAGCTTGGCTGGGGTCCCAGGAAACACCATATATTTT; cdr3_aa: CASSLAGVPGNTIYF; clone_size: .; j_call: TRBJ1-3; d_call: .; cdr3_length: 15; v_call: TRBV5-1